These 12 T cell receptor beta chains were sequenced from one sample in a study of radiation and T cells in renal cell carcinoma. Time point indicated: baseline pretreatment blood. The treatment: 15 Gy SBRT to primary tumor, nephrectomy 4 weeks later. Here immunoSEQ multiplex PCR was the method, and the copy in TCRdb shows in-frame clones only, minus some. The sample has 50,000 to 75,000 clones, 65% to 85% seen once. Material: blood, obtained from a patient whose treatment included radiotherapy and nephrectomy. These receptors came from a man in his sixties with renal cell carcinoma.

The count of this clone is one. V and J are TRBV11-3 and TRBJ1-4, with D unclear. CDR3 length: 15 amino acids. Per germline, CDR1 SGHNT and CDR2 YENEEA. V shed 1 base and J shed 0 bases, with 6 bases lying between them. CDR3: CASSLVGATNEKLFF. As DNA, the CDR3 is TGTGCCAGCAGCTTAGTTGGAGCAACTAATGAAAAACTGTTTTTT.

The chain uses TRBV7-2 and TRBJ2-7; D is possibly TRBD1 or TRBD2 (5 bases each). Germline V gene lookup returns CDR1 SGHTA and CDR2 FQGNSA. Trimming removed 6 bases from V and 4 bases from J, with 16 bases in between. The CDR3 has 14 amino acids. The CDR3 sequence is CASSGAAGGYEQYF. As DNA, the CDR3 is TGTGCCAGCAGTGGGGCCGCGGGTGGGTACGAGCAGTACTTC.

The chain links TRBV7-2 to TRBJ2-3, with TRBD2 matching over 9 bases. This CDR3 is built from 15 residues. Per germline, CDR1 SGHTA and CDR2 FQGNSA. V was clipped by 4 bases and J by 9 bases; unmatched bases: 11. The CDR3 sequence is CASSSGTSQLGTQYF. The CDR3 coding sequence is TGTGCCAGCAGCTCTGGGACTAGCCAGTTGGGGACGCAGTATTTT.

The chain recombines TRBV15 with TRBJ1-1; possible D gene TRBD1, 5 bases. This CDR3 contains 14 residues. Trimming removed 1 base at V and 5 bases at J, with 11 bases between. CDR1 LNHNV and CDR2 YYDKDF come from the germline V gene (reference sequence). The CDR3 loop is CATSRGGFRTEAFF. CDR3 in DNA: TGTGCCACCAGCAGAGGGGGCTTCAGGACTGAAGCTTTCTTT.

This clone has a single count. The chain has TRBV27 and TRBJ2-3; a possible D gene is TRBD2 (7 bases). Per the germline V gene, CDR1 is MNHEY and CDR2 is SMNVEV (reference sequence). The V gene lost 6 bases and the J gene lost 4 bases, with 11 bases spanning the gap. The CDR3 runs 13 residues. In DNA form, the CDR3 reads TGTGCCAGCAGCGGGGGGCCCGCAGATACGCAGTATTTT. It encodes CASSGGPADTQYF.

CDR3 nucleotides: TGTGCCAGTGAAGCCCGGGACAGCCAGCCCCAGCATTTT. It is translated as CASEARDSQPQHF. The chain carries TRBV19 and TRBJ1-5; 7 nucleotides align to TRBD1. J was trimmed by 7 bases and V by 8 bases; bases with no gene match: 8. There are 13 residues in the CDR3. In germline, CDR1 is LNHDA, CDR2 SQIVND (reference sequence).

This clone was picked up one time. The J gene is TRBJ2-7, the V gene TRBV6-5; D is perhaps TRBD2 (5 bases). V dropped 4 bases and J dropped 7 bases, with 17 bases sitting between them. Germline V gene data show CDR1 as MNHEY and CDR2 as SVGAGI. The CDR3 runs to 14 residues. CDR3: CASSLTGIEGEQYV. In DNA form, the CDR3 reads TGTGCCAGCAGTTTAACCGGGATCGAAGGAGAGCAGTACGTC.

This clone was observed once. The chain uses TRBV7-2 and TRBJ2-7, with 13 positions matching TRBD2. V gave up 6 bases and J gave up 6 bases; unmatched junction bases: 8. Germline V gives CDR1 SGHTA, CDR2 FQGNSA. The CDR3 totals 15 residues. The CDR3 loop is CASRRTSGSLGEQYV. In nucleotides, the CDR3 is TGTGCCAGCAGGCGGACTAGCGGGAGTCTGGGCGAGCAGTACGTC.

The chain is built from TRBV19 and TRBJ2-5; TRBD2 aligns across 7 bases. The V segment lost 5 bases and the J segment 3 bases; nucleotides outside the gene matches: 3. CDR3 size: 13 residues. The germline V gene encodes CDR1 LNHDA and CDR2 SQIVND (reference sequence). The CDR3: CASSPGGEETQYF. CDR3 sequence (DNA): TGTGCCAGTAGTCCTGGGGGGGAAGAGACCCAGTACTTC. The full variable domain, in which reference TRBV19 and TRBJ2-5 provide the parts outside the CDR3, is DGGITQSPKYLFRKEGQNVTLSCEQNLNHDAMYWYRQDPGQGLRLIYYSQIVNDFQKGDIAEGYSVSREKKESFPLTVTSAQKNPTAFYLCASSPGGEETQYFGPGTRLLVL.

This clone was counted between two and nine times. The chain has TRBV7-9 and TRBJ2-4, with 11 bases lining up with TRBD2. V trimming: 4 bases; J trimming: 0 bases; junction bases outside the gene matches: 8. There are 18 residues in the CDR3. In germline, CDR1 is SEHNR, CDR2 FQNEAQ (reference sequence). The CDR3 is CASSSQLLAGEAKNIQYF. CDR3 coding DNA: TGTGCCAGCAGCTCCCAATTACTAGCGGGGGAAGCCAAAAACATTCAGTACTTC.

This rearrangement joins TRBV7-6 to TRBJ1-3; D may be TRBD1 (6 bases). Trimming stripped 4 bases from V and 3 bases from J, with 13 bases between. This CDR3 spans 15 amino acids. In germline, CDR1 is SGHVS, CDR2 FNYEAQ. CDR3 protein: CASSSTQGFGNTIYF. CDR3 nucleotides: TGTGCCAGCAGCTCCACCCAGGGGTTTGGAAACACCATATATTTT.

This clone was seen a single time. The CDR3 sequence is CASSDRDRNQYEQYV. The CDR3 DNA sequence: TGTGCCAGCAGCGACCGGGACAGGAATCAATACGAGCAGTACGTC. This chain connects TRBV7-9 to TRBJ2-7, with 8 positions matching TRBD1. The V gene end was trimmed by 5 bases and the J gene end by 4 bases; junction bases not matched to a gene: 10. Germline V gene lookup returns CDR1 SEHNR and CDR2 FQNEAQ (reference sequence). The length of the CDR3 is 15 residues.